The rows below give T cell receptor beta chains drawn from one sample of a study of T-cell memory formation after mild COVID-19. TCRdb passed the 5' RACE reads through MiXCR, listing each CDR3 protein once. The repertoire has roughly 550,000 distinct CDR3 sequences, roughly 20% of them found once; the top ten carry about 12%. The specimen sequenced was PBMCs or a T cell subset sorted from them (not recorded which). Receptors were obtained from an adult woman who had mild COVID-19 (a few samples of this study predate the infection). Cell type and time point are not known. Each CDR3 is given with its conserved first and last residue. A D gene is named only where the DNA matches it firmly. Size tells how often a clone was seen (once, few, many) or the class of an expanded clone, and some rows leave it out.

J gene: TRBJ2-1; D gene: .; V gene: TRBV3-1; clone size: few; CDR3 DNA: TGTGCCAGCAGCCAAGAAGCTGGGCTAGCGAGAGTCAATGAGCAGTTCTTC; CDR3 protein: CASSQEAGLARVNEQFF
J gene: TRBJ2-7; D gene: TRBD1; V gene: TRBV7-9; clone size: .; CDR3 DNA: TGTGCCAGCAGCCCTACCGGGACAGGGAATTACGAGCAGTACTTC; CDR3 protein: CASSPTGTGNYEQYF
J gene: TRBJ2-5; D gene: TRBD2; V gene: TRBV6-5; clone size: .; CDR3 DNA: TGTGCCAGCAGTCCTTACCTTCTAGCGGACCAAGAGACCCAGTACTTC; CDR3 protein: CASSPYLLADQETQYF
J gene: TRBJ2-7; D gene: TRBD1; V gene: TRBV24-1; clone size: few; CDR3 DNA: TGTGCCACCAGTGATTCCTGGACAGGGGAAAGCGAGCAGTACTTC; CDR3 protein: CATSDSWTGESEQYF
J gene: TRBJ2-7; D gene: .; V gene: TRBV7-4; clone size: many; CDR3 DNA: TGTGCCAGCAGCTTAGTAGGGAATACCTCCTACGAGCAGTACTTC; CDR3 protein: CASSLVGNTSYEQYF
J gene: TRBJ1-1; D gene: TRBD1; V gene: TRBV5-1; clone size: few; CDR3 DNA: TGCGCCAGCAGCTCAAGACAGGGAGGTGGGATGAACACTGAAGCTTTCTTT; CDR3 protein: CASSSRQGGGMNTEAFF
J gene: TRBJ2-5; D gene: TRBD1; V gene: TRBV5-1; clone size: .; CDR3 DNA: TGCGCCAGCAGCTTGGGACAGGGGAGGCAAGAGACCCAGTACTTC; CDR3 protein: CASSLGQGRQETQYF
J gene: TRBJ2-7; D gene: TRBD1; V gene: TRBV6-5; clone size: .; CDR3 DNA: TGTGTCACTTCACGGGGACAGGGGCTCCACGAGCAGTACTTC; CDR3 protein: CVTSRGQGLHEQYF
J gene: TRBJ2-7; D gene: TRBD1; V gene: TRBV29-1; clone size: few; CDR3 DNA: TGCAGCGCTGCGACAGGGGATTACTACGAGCAGTACTTC; CDR3 protein: CSAATGDYYEQYF
J gene: TRBJ2-5; D gene: TRBD1; V gene: TRBV27; clone size: .; CDR3 DNA: TGTGCCAGCAGTTCCTCGACAGGGCGAGAGACCCAGTACTTC; CDR3 protein: CASSSSTGRETQYF
J gene: TRBJ2-1; D gene: .; V gene: TRBV18; clone size: .; CDR3 DNA: TGTGCCAGCTCACCGAACCCCGGGGCCATGGGGTACAATGAGCAGTTCTTC; CDR3 protein: CASSPNPGAMGYNEQFF
J gene: TRBJ2-2; D gene: .; V gene: TRBV27; clone size: .; CDR3 DNA: TGTGCCAGCAGTTTCTGGACAGCCACCGACTTGGAGCTGTTTTTT; CDR3 protein: CASSFWTATDLELFF
J gene: TRBJ1-1; D gene: .; V gene: TRBV3-1; clone size: .; CDR3 DNA: TGTGCCAGCAGCCAAGATGGAACAGCCGACGCTGAAGCTTTCTTT; CDR3 protein: CASSQDGTADAEAFF
J gene: TRBJ1-5; D gene: TRBD1; V gene: TRBV20-1; clone size: .; CDR3 DNA: TGCAGTGCCTCCGGACAGGGACGAGGTCAGCCCCAGCATTTT; CDR3 protein: CSASGQGRGQPQHF
J gene: TRBJ2-1; D gene: TRBD1; V gene: TRBV7-9; clone size: .; CDR3 DNA: TGTGCCAGCAGCACAACGGTCGGGACAGGGAAGTACAATGAGCAGTTCTTC; CDR3 protein: CASSTTVGTGKYNEQFF
J gene: TRBJ1-2; D gene: .; V gene: TRBV12-3/TRBV12-4; clone size: few; CDR3 DNA: TGTGCCAGCGGGGGACTCTCTAACTATGGCTACACCTTC; CDR3 protein: CASGGLSNYGYTF
J gene: TRBJ2-1; D gene: .; V gene: TRBV9; clone size: .; CDR3 DNA: TGTGCCAGCCCGGGACTCGGGACCTACAATGAGCAGTTCTTC; CDR3 protein: CASPGLGTYNEQFF
J gene: TRBJ2-2; D gene: .; V gene: TRBV9; clone size: .; CDR3 DNA: TGTGCCAGCAGCGTGGACGGAGGTTCCGGGGAGCTGTTTTTT; CDR3 protein: CASSVDGGSGELFF
J gene: TRBJ2-7; D gene: .; V gene: TRBV24-1; clone size: few; CDR3 DNA: TGTGCCACCAGTGATCCCCTCGAGGGCGGGGAGCAGTACTTC; CDR3 protein: CATSDPLEGGEQYF
J gene: TRBJ2-1; D gene: .; V gene: TRBV4-1; clone size: .; CDR3 DNA: TGCGCCAGCAGCCCTTGGGGGGAAAGCTCCTACAATGAGCAGTTCTTC; CDR3 protein: CASSPWGESSYNEQFF
J gene: TRBJ1-2; D gene: .; V gene: TRBV6-1; clone size: .; CDR3 DNA: TGTGCCAGCATCCCATCCAGCCAGGGGAACTATGGCTACACCTTC; CDR3 protein: CASIPSSQGNYGYTF
J gene: TRBJ2-3; D gene: .; V gene: TRBV7-2; clone size: few; CDR3 DNA: TGTGCCAGCAGCTTAGTTCGGGGGAGCACAGATACGCAGTATTTT; CDR3 protein: CASSLVRGSTDTQYF
J gene: TRBJ2-5; D gene: .; V gene: TRBV29-1; clone size: .; CDR3 DNA: TGCAGCGTTTTAGCCGGAGAGGGAGAGACCCAGTACTTC; CDR3 protein: CSVLAGEGETQYF
J gene: TRBJ2-7; D gene: TRBD2; V gene: TRBV7-2; clone size: .; CDR3 DNA: TGTGCCAGCAGCATGGGACTAGCGGCCCACGAGCAGTACTTC; CDR3 protein: CASSMGLAAHEQYF
J gene: TRBJ2-7; D gene: .; V gene: TRBV4-1; clone size: .; CDR3 DNA: TGCGCCAGCAGCTCAAGAGTGGGGGCGAACTACGAGCAGTACTTC; CDR3 protein: CASSSRVGANYEQYF
J gene: TRBJ1-5; D gene: .; V gene: TRBV4-1; clone size: .; CDR3 DNA: TGCGCCAGCAGCCAACTCGGTCAGCCCCAGCATTTT; CDR3 protein: CASSQLGQPQHF
J gene: TRBJ1-4; D gene: .; V gene: TRBV7-9; clone size: few; CDR3 DNA: TGTGCCAGCAGCTCGATATTGACAGAAGAGAGGGAAAAACTGTTTTTT; CDR3 protein: CASSSILTEEREKLFF
J gene: TRBJ2-3; D gene: .; V gene: TRBV27; clone size: many; CDR3 DNA: TGTGCCAGCAGCTTATTGGGGGGCGGGACAGATACGCAGTATTTT; CDR3 protein: CASSLLGGGTDTQYF
J gene: TRBJ2-5; D gene: TRBD2; V gene: TRBV4-2; clone size: .; CDR3 DNA: TGTGCCAGCAGTCGGGAGGGCCAAGAGACCCAGTACTTC; CDR3 protein: CASSREGQETQYF
J gene: TRBJ2-5; D gene: .; V gene: TRBV6-5; clone size: .; CDR3 DNA: TGTGCCAGCAGTTACGATGAGCGTTCAGAGACCCAGTACTTC; CDR3 protein: CASSYDERSETQYF
J gene: TRBJ2-3; D gene: .; V gene: TRBV6-5; clone size: .; CDR3 DNA: TGTGCCAGCAGTTACTCCCGGGACCCGACAGATACGCAGTATTTT; CDR3 protein: CASSYSRDPTDTQYF
J gene: TRBJ1-1; D gene: .; V gene: TRBV6-1; clone size: .; CDR3 DNA: TGTGCCAGCAGTGAAGCCCCGAACAGGGCCAGGGCTTTCTTT; CDR3 protein: CASSEAPNRARAFF
J gene: TRBJ1-1; D gene: .; V gene: TRBV24-1; clone size: .; CDR3 DNA: TGTGCCACCAGGATAAGGGAGGGCACTGAAGCTTTCTTT; CDR3 protein: CATRIREGTEAFF
J gene: TRBJ1-5; D gene: .; V gene: TRBV7-8; clone size: .; CDR3 DNA: TGTGCCAGCAGCTTAGCCGTGAATAGCAATCAGCCCCAGCATTTT; CDR3 protein: CASSLAVNSNQPQHF
J gene: TRBJ1-4; D gene: .; V gene: TRBV5-5; clone size: .; CDR3 DNA: TGTGCCAGCAGCTTGGGAGTGGGAAGCAATGAAAAACTGTTTTTT; CDR3 protein: CASSLGVGSNEKLFF
J gene: TRBJ2-1; D gene: TRBD2; V gene: TRBV7-9; clone size: .; CDR3 DNA: TGTGCCAGCAGCTACGGGGGGACTAGCGTTGGACTAACCGGCTCCTACAATGAGCAGTTCTTC; CDR3 protein: CASSYGGTSVGLTGSYNEQFF
J gene: TRBJ2-1; D gene: .; V gene: TRBV2; clone size: .; CDR3 DNA: TGTGCCAGCAGTTTCGTCCGGGGGGCCGGGCATGAGCAGTTCTTC; CDR3 protein: CASSFVRGAGHEQFF
J gene: TRBJ2-1; D gene: .; V gene: TRBV7-8; clone size: few; CDR3 DNA: TGTGCCAGCAGCTTTATCATCTACTCTAACAATGAGCAGTTCTTC; CDR3 protein: CASSFIIYSNNEQFF
J gene: TRBJ2-3; D gene: .; V gene: TRBV30; clone size: .; CDR3 DNA: TGTGCCTGGAGTCCAGGGGCAGATACGCAGTATTTT; CDR3 protein: CAWSPGADTQYF
J gene: TRBJ2-1; D gene: .; V gene: TRBV29-1; clone size: few; CDR3 DNA: TGCAGCGTTGAGCCCACGAGGCGGAGCTACAATGAGCAGTTCTTC; CDR3 protein: CSVEPTRRSYNEQFF
J gene: TRBJ2-1; D gene: .; V gene: TRBV5-1; clone size: few; CDR3 DNA: TGCGCCAGCAGCTTTCCCGGGGCCAACCACATTGAGCAGTTCTTC; CDR3 protein: CASSFPGANHIEQFF
J gene: TRBJ2-5; D gene: .; V gene: TRBV7-9; clone size: few; CDR3 DNA: TGTGCCAGCAGCTTCTTTCTAGATTCACGAGAGACCCAGTACTTC; CDR3 protein: CASSFFLDSRETQYF
J gene: TRBJ2-7; D gene: .; V gene: TRBV7-2; clone size: .; CDR3 DNA: TGTGCCAGCAGCTTCCAGGGGGGTATAGTCGAGCAGTACTTC; CDR3 protein: CASSFQGGIVEQYF
J gene: TRBJ2-1; D gene: .; V gene: TRBV7-2; clone size: few; CDR3 DNA: TGTGCCAGCAGCTTCTACGCAGGGAACAATGAGCAGTTCTTC; CDR3 protein: CASSFYAGNNEQFF
J gene: TRBJ2-2; D gene: .; V gene: TRBV12-3/TRBV12-4; clone size: .; CDR3 DNA: TGTGCCAGCAGTTTACAGCCATCCACCGGGGAGCTGTTTTTT; CDR3 protein: CASSLQPSTGELFF
J gene: TRBJ2-3; D gene: .; V gene: TRBV29-1; clone size: few; CDR3 DNA: TGCAGCGCGAGGGCCAGGGCCGCGACAGATACGCAGTATTTT; CDR3 protein: CSARARAATDTQYF
J gene: TRBJ2-1; D gene: .; V gene: TRBV11-2; clone size: .; CDR3 DNA: TGTGCCAGCAGCGACGACTGGCGCGCCTACTCCTACAATGAGCAGTTCTTC; CDR3 protein: CASSDDWRAYSYNEQFF
J gene: TRBJ2-4; D gene: TRBD2; V gene: TRBV5-1; clone size: .; CDR3 DNA: TGCGCCAGCAGCTGGCCCCACTCTAGCGGGAGTGGCAAAAACATTCAGTACTTC; CDR3 protein: CASSWPHSSGSGKNIQYF
J gene: TRBJ2-5; D gene: .; V gene: TRBV27; clone size: few; CDR3 DNA: TGTGCCAGCAGTCCAGGGGCCCGGTCGATCCAAGAGACCCAGTACTTC; CDR3 protein: CASSPGARSIQETQYF
J gene: TRBJ1-2; D gene: .; V gene: TRBV10-3; clone size: few; CDR3 DNA: TGTGCCATAACAGAAACCCTCACGCATGGCTACACCTTC; CDR3 protein: CAITETLTHGYTF
J gene: TRBJ2-7; D gene: .; V gene: TRBV7-9; clone size: .; CDR3 DNA: TGTGCCAGCAGCTTAGTCCCTTGGTACGAGCAGTACTTC; CDR3 protein: CASSLVPWYEQYF
J gene: TRBJ2-7; D gene: .; V gene: TRBV7-2; clone size: .; CDR3 DNA: TGTGCCAGCCAAGCCCAGCACTCCTACGAGCAGTACTTC; CDR3 protein: CASQAQHSYEQYF
J gene: TRBJ1-2; D gene: .; V gene: TRBV20-1; clone size: few; CDR3 DNA: TGCAGTGCTAGGGCTGGGACCTATGGCTACACCTTC; CDR3 protein: CSARAGTYGYTF
J gene: TRBJ2-1; D gene: TRBD1; V gene: TRBV7-2; clone size: many; CDR3 DNA: TGTGCCAGCAGCCCGGGGACAGCCGACCTCTCCTACAATGAGCAGTTCTTC; CDR3 protein: CASSPGTADLSYNEQFF
J gene: TRBJ1-2; D gene: .; V gene: TRBV24-1; clone size: .; CDR3 DNA: TGTGCCACCAGTGAGGGACACAACTATGGCTACACCTTC; CDR3 protein: CATSEGHNYGYTF
J gene: TRBJ2-5; D gene: .; V gene: TRBV12-3/TRBV12-4; clone size: .; CDR3 DNA: TGTGCCAGCAGCAACCGGGACTTGGGTTTGGAGACCCAGTACTTC; CDR3 protein: CASSNRDLGLETQYF
J gene: TRBJ2-7; D gene: TRBD2; V gene: TRBV24-1; clone size: .; CDR3 DNA: TGTGCCACCAGTGATGGGGGGGCCTACGAGCAGTACTTC; CDR3 protein: CATSDGGAYEQYF
J gene: TRBJ2-5; D gene: TRBD2; V gene: TRBV7-8; clone size: .; CDR3 DNA: TGTGCCAGCAGCTCCCGAGCGGGAGTGCTGGAGACCCAGTACTTC; CDR3 protein: CASSSRAGVLETQYF